The sequence of this T cell receptor beta chain was determined in a study of shared clonotypes between healthy human individuals. Turning to the study itself: Three CD4 naive, three CD4 memory, two CD8 naive and one CD8 memory plate were used per donor.

The germline gives CDR1 SGHRS, CDR2 YFSETQ. CDR3 size: 16 residues. With 4 bases clipped from V and 1 base from J, the junction kept 2 bases outside the gene matches. In the original processing: Filtering was not the same, since immunoSEQ gave junction-only sequences without quality scores. Assay used: immunoSEQ multiplex PCR; TCRdb lists only in-frame clones, some missing. The DNA gave D and trimming, while V, J and clone size come from that table. The repertoire holds some 2,000,000 clones, approximately 94% seen once, with roughly 1.1% in the top ten. Study-wide points: A reduction in generation probabilities was seen for non-shared clonotypes relative to those shared by all four donors. Clonotype sharing among donors, it was expected, would be affected by sequencing depth.

CD45RO negativity and positive selection for CCR7 defined naive CD8 cells, a population that excluded terminally differentiated effector memory CD45RA+ cells. Details on this clone: Its target is not known.

The sequence was obtained from a man aged 18 to 35 in good health. The sequenced sample was naive CD8+ T cells sorted from blood. The rearrangement uses TRBV5-1 and TRBJ2-5, with 15 bases aligning to TRBD2. The CDR3 loop is CASSAGLAGGQETQYF. CDR3 nucleotides: TGCGCCAGCAGCGCGGGACTAGCGGGGGGCCAAGAGACCCAGTACTTC. The full variable domain, in which reference TRBV5-1 and TRBJ2-5 provide the parts outside the CDR3, is KAGVTQTPRYLIKTRGQQVTLSCSPISGHRSVSWYQQTPGQGLQFLFEYFSETQRNKGNFPGRFSGRQFSNSRSEMNVSTLELGDSALYLCASSAGLAGGQETQYFGPGTRLLVL.